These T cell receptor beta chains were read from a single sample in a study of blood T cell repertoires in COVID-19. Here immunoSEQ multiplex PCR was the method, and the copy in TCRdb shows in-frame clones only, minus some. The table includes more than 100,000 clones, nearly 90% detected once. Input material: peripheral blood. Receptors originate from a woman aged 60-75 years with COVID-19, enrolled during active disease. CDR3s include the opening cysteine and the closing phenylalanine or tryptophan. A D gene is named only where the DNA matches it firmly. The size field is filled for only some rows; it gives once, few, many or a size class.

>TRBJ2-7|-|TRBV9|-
CASSPSGIAYEQYF
TGTGCCAGCAGCCCGAGCGGCATTGCCTACGAGCAGTACTTC
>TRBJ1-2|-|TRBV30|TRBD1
CAWTGKRGQDYGYTF
TGTGCCTGGACCGGTAAGAGGGGGCAAGACTATGGCTACACCTTC
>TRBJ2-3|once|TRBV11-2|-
CASSPREDTQYF
TGTGCCAGCAGTCCCAGGGAAGATACGCAGTATTTT
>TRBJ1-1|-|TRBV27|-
CASIKAGTNTEAFF
TGTGCCAGCATAAAGGCGGGAACGAACACTGAAGCTTTCTTT
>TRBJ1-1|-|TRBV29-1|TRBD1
CSVRAGTGGAVAFF
TGCAGCGTTCGGGCCGGGACAGGGGGCGCCGTGGCTTTCTTT
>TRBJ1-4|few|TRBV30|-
CAWNSLGDEKLFF
TGTGCCTGGAACTCGCTGGGAGATGAAAAACTGTTTTTT
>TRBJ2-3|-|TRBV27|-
CASSLSTGYIATQYF
TGTGCCAGCAGTTTATCAACGGGGTATATAGCTACGCAGTATTTT
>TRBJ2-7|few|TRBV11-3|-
CASSSRFSLVYEQYF
TGTGCCAGCAGCTCCCGTTTTAGCTTGGTCTACGAGCAGTACTTC
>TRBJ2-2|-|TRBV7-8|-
CASSLALFQGTGELFF
TGTGCCAGCAGCTTAGCTCTTTTTCAGGGAACCGGGGAGCTGTTTTTT
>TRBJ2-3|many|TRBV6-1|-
CASSGRTSSSTDTQYF
TGTGCCAGCAGTGGTAGAACTAGCAGTAGCACAGATACGCAGTATTTT
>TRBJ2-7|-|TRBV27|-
CASSWGVTYEQYF
TGTGCCAGCAGCTGGGGGGTGACCTACGAGCAGTACTTC
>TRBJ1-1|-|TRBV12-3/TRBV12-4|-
CASTQTENTEAFF
TGTGCCAGCACCCAGACAGAGAACACTGAAGCTTTCTTT
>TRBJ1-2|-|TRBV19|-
CASSTPRSRYGYTF
TGTGCCAGTAGTACCCCAAGGAGTCGCTATGGCTACACCTTC
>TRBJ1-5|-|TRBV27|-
CASGLGGTGNQPQHF
TGTGCCAGCGGCCTTGGAGGGACGGGCAATCAGCCCCAGCATTTT
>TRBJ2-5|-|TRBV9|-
CASSVGIAGSQETQYF
TGTGCCAGCAGCGTCGGGATAGCCGGCTCTCAAGAGACCCAGTACTTC
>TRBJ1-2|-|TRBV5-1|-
CASSFLQGTNYGYTF
TGCGCCAGCAGCTTTCTCCAGGGAACGAACTATGGCTACACCTTC
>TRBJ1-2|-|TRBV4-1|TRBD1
CASSPRDRDYGYTF
TGCGCCAGCAGCCCCCGGGACAGGGACTATGGCTACACCTTC
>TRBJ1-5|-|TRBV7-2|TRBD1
CASSLRDRGGNQPQHF
TGTGCCAGCAGCTTGCGGGACAGAGGCGGCAATCAGCCCCAGCATTTT
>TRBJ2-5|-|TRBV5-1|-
CASSPELRPQETQYF
TGCGCCAGCAGCCCGGAGCTCCGGCCCCAAGAGACCCAGTACTTC
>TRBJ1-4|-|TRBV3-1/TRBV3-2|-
CASSQTNEKLFF
TGTGCCAGCAGCCAAACAAATGAAAAACTGTTTTTT
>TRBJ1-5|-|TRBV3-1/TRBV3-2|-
CASSRGRNQPQHF
TGTGCCAGCAGCCGCGGGAGAAATCAGCCCCAGCATTTT
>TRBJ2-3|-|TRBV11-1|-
CASSLSPASTDTQYF
TGTGCCAGCAGCCTTAGCCCTGCAAGCACAGATACGCAGTATTTT
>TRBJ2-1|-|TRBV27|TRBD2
CASSLFPTSGGAREQFF
TGTGCCAGCAGTTTATTCCCGACTAGCGGGGGGGCCAGGGAGCAGTTCTTC
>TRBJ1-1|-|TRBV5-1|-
CASSLWGQARDEAFF
TGCGCCAGCAGCTTGTGGGGGCAGGCACGCGATGAAGCTTTCTTT
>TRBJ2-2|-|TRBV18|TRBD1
CASSSSDRGRTGELFF
TGTGCCAGCTCATCTTCTGACAGGGGGCGTACCGGGGAGCTGTTTTTT
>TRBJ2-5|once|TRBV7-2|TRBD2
CASRRDYAETQYF
TGTGCCAGCCGTAGGGACTACGCGGAGACCCAGTACTTC
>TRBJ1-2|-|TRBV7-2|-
CASSLAVGPGYGYTF
TGTGCCAGCAGCTTAGCCGTGGGCCCTGGTTATGGCTACACCTTC
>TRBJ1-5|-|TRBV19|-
CASSRDTDQPQHF
TGTGCCAGTAGTAGGGACACCGATCAGCCCCAGCATTTT
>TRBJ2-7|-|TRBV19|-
CASSIGGMAYEQYF
TGTGCCAGTAGTATTGGGGGGATGGCCTACGAGCAGTACTTC
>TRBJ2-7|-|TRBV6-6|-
CASSSGGIGAYEQYF
TGTGCCAGCAGTTCCGGAGGGATAGGGGCCTACGAGCAGTACTTC
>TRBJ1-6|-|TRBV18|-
CASSPRTGPDNSPLHF
TGTGCCAGCTCACCAAGAACAGGCCCTGATAATTCACCCCTCCACTTT
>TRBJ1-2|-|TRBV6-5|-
CASRTGYGYTF
TGTGCCAGCAGAACAGGGTATGGCTACACCTTC
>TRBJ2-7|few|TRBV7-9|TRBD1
CASSSLGQVVNEQYF
TGTGCCAGCAGCTCCCTCGGACAGGTCGTGAACGAGCAGTACTTC
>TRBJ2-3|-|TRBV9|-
CASSGVQPTDTQYF
TGTGCCAGCAGCGGGGTACAGCCCACAGATACGCAGTATTTT
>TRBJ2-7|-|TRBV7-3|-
CASSSGGEQYF
TGTGCCAGCAGCTCTGGGGGGGAGCAGTACTTC
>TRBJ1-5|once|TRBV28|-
CASSKTSSHQPQHF
TGTGCCAGCAGTAAAACAAGTTCCCATCAGCCCCAGCATTTT
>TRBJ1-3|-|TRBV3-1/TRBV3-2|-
CASSQVTGGNTIYF
TGTGCCAGCAGCCAAGTTACAGGGGGAAACACCATATATTTT
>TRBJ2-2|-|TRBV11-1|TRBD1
CASSPGQGSTGELFF
TGTGCCAGCAGCCCAGGACAGGGTTCCACCGGGGAGCTGTTTTTT
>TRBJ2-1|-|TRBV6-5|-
CASRRGSTTEQFF
TGTGCCAGCCGCAGGGGTTCTACAACTGAGCAGTTCTTC
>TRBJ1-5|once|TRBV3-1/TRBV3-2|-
CASSQGNRENQPQHF
TGTGCCAGCAGCCAAGGGAACAGGGAAAATCAGCCCCAGCATTTT
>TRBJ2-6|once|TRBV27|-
CASKLTGFSGANVLTF
TGTGCCAGCAAACTTACAGGGTTCTCTGGGGCCAACGTCCTGACTTTC
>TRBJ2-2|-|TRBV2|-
CASIRQANTGELFF
TGTGCCAGCATCCGACAGGCGAACACCGGGGAGCTGTTTTTT
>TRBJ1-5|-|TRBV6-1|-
CASSEMLSSNQPQHF
TGTGCCAGCAGTGAAATGCTGAGTAGCAATCAGCCCCAGCATTTT
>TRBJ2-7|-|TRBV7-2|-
CASSLGRGDYEQYF
TGTGCCAGCAGCTTAGGCAGGGGAGACTACGAGCAGTACTTC
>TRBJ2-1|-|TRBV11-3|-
CASSLGSRGYNEQFF
TGTGCCAGCAGCTTGGGTTCGCGGGGCTACAATGAGCAGTTCTTC